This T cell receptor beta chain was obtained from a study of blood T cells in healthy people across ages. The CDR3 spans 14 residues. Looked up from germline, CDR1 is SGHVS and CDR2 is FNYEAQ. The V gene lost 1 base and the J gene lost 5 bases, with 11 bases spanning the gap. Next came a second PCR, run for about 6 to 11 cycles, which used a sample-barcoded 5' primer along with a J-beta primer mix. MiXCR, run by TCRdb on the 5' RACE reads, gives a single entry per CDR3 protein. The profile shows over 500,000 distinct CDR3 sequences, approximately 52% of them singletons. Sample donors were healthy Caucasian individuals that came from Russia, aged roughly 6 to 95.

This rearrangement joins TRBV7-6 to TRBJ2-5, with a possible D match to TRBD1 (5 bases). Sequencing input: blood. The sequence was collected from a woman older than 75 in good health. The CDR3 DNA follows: TGTGCCAGCAGCTTAGGACAGTATAAGGAGACCCAGTACTTC. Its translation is CASSLGQYKETQYF.